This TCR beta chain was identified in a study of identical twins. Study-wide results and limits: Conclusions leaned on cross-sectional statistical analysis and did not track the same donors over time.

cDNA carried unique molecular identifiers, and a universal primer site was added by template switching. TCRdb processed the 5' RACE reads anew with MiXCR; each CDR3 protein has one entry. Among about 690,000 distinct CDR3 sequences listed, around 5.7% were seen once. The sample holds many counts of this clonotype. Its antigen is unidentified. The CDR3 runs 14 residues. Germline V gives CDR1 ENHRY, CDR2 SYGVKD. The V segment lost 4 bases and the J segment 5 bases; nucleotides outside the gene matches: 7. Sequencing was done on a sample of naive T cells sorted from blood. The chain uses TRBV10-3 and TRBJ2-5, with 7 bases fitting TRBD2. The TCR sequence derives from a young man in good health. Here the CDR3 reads CAISGGGARETQYF. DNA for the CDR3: TGTGCCATCAGTGGGGGGGGAGCAAGGGAGACCCAGTACTTC.